This TCR beta chain originates from a study of T cells after yellow fever vaccination. Study-level results: Researchers noted that a small share of clonotypes showed up in both CD4 and CD8 compartments.

As for this clonotype: The antigen remains unidentified.

The CDR3 is 16 amino acids. Trimming stripped 4 bases from V and 5 bases from J, with 20 bases between. The germline CDR1 and CDR2 sequences are LNHDA and SQIVND (reference sequence). TCRdb passed the 5' RACE reads through MiXCR, listing each CDR3 protein once. The sample contains more than 350,000 distinct CDR3 sequences, about 9.9% of which appear only once. The TCR comes from a man aged 18 to 30 who received the YFV17D yellow fever vaccine. Specimen: PBMCs, collected on the day of the first yellow fever vaccination. The rearrangement joins TRBV19 to TRBJ2-5; perhaps TRBD2 as D (6 bases). The DNA of the CDR3 is TGTGCCAGTAGTACCCTCACGGAGGGGTTCGGGGAGACCCAGTACTTC. It is translated as CASSTLTEGFGETQYF.